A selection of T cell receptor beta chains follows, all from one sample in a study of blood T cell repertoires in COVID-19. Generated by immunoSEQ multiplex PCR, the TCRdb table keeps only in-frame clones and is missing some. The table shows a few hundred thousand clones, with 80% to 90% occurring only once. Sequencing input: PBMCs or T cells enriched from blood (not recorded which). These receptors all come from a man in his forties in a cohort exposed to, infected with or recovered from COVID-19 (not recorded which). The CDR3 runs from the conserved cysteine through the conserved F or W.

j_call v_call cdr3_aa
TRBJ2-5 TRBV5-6 CASSFPQGGRAQYF
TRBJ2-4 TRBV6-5 CASSSQAKNIQYF
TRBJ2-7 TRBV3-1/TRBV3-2 CASSLTGTSGTYEQYF
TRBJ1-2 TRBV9 CASSVGQGGYTF
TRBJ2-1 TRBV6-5 CASTWRQGANEQFF
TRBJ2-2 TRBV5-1 CASSLGLVGTGELFF
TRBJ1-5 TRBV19 CASTRRGWGQPQHF
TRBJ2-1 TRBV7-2 CASSSRGLAGGSEQFF
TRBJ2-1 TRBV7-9 CASRGSGVTYNEQFF
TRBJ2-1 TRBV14 CASSQGGLAGNEQFF
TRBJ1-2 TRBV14 CASSRDRVYGYTF
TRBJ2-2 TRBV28 CASSLSGLAGTGELFF
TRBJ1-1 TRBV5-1 CASSPGTMNTEAFF
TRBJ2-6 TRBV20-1 CSAHGANVLTF
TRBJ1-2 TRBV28 CASSLSFAGVIYGYTF
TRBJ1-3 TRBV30 CAWSAGKQGNTIYF
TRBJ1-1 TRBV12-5 CATLGRTGEAFF
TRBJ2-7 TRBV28 CASSRGLAGPYEQYF
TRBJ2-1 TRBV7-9 CASSPTEASTYNEQFF
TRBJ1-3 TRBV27 CASSLSRTGGYTIYF
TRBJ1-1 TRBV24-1 CATIEGATEAFF
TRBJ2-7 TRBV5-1 CASSTQGFGPYEQYF
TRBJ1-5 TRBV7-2 CASSQGGQGYNQPQHF
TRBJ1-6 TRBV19 CASKKDRGRWSPLHF
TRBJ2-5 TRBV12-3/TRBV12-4 CASTPTGVETQYF
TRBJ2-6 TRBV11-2 CASSLALSGANVLTF
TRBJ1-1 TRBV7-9 CASMAGLVNTEAFF
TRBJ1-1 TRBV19 CASSIARFMNTEAFF
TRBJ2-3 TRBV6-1 CASSETSGRFHTQYF
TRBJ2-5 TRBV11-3 CASSSNTGGGETQYF
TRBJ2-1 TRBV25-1 CASSEYRVGNEQFF
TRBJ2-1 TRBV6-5 CASRFTSGYGLEQFF
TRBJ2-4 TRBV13 CASSSRTSGRRVTKNIQYF
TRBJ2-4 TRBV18 CASSRADKPVGNIQYF
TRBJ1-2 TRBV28 CASSLSPRTGGNYGYTF
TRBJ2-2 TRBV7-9 CASSLARGTATGELFF
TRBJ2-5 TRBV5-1 CASSLGGTGADQETQYF
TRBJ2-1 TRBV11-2 CASSLLAGEYNEQFF
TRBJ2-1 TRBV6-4 CASSEGDSGNEQFF
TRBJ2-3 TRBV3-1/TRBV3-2 CASSQAVPVGRGSAMDTQYF
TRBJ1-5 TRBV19 CASSLQGNINQPQHF
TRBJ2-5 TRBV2 CASIRSGQETQYF
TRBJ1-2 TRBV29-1 CSAPTGVGKYGYTF
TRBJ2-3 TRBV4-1 CASSQSGQASTDTQYF
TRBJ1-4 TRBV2 CASSERGGGNEKLFF
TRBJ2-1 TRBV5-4 CASRRTGGEQFF
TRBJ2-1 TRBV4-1 CASSQEWTSFDNEQFF
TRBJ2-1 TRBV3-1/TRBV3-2 CASSLGEGGQFF
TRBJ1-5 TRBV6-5 CASSLTGAGQPQHF
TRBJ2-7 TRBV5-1 CASSFSGRGGSYEQYF
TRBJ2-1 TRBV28 CASSFPTSGGSSEQFF
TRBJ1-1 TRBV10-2 CASSEPGVNTEAFF